This TCR beta chain came from a study of blood T cell repertoires in COVID-19. For the study at large: T cells, B-cell-depleted T cells, or PBMCs supplied cDNA or gDNA.

Germline CDR1 reads SGHAT; CDR2 reads FQDESV (reference sequence). The CDR3 runs 15 residues. V was clipped by 5 bases and J by 6 bases, with 20 bases between them. Authors' analysis steps: How many nucleated cells were present was estimated from reference gene primer amplification. Produced via immunoSEQ multiplex PCR; TCRdb's table is partial and in-frame only. From that table come the V and J calls and clone size; the DNA was used to work out D and trimming. The sample consists of 90,000 to 130,000 clones, around 83% of them appearing once. Material for sequencing was peripheral blood. The source of this sequence is a man aged 35-49 years with acute or convalescent COVID-19. The chain couples TRBV11-1 to TRBJ2-7, with D possibly TRBD2 on 7 matching bases. CDR3 residues: CASSRGGQRNSEQYF. CDR3 DNA sequence: TGTGCCAGCAGCCGCGGGGGCCAAAGGAACAGCGAGCAGTACTTC.